Only one count was recorded for the clone carrying this T cell receptor (beta chain). Its antigen is not known. MiXCR, run by TCRdb on the PCR reads, gives a single entry per CDR3 protein. Among 15,000 to 20,000 distinct CDR3 sequences, 60% were seen once, and the ten largest hold 1.1%. The CDR3 is 16 amino acids. V lost 10 bases and J lost 5; bases outside the gene matches: 13. CDR1 SNHLY and CDR2 FYNNEI come from the germline V gene. These data come from a study of vaccination and CD4 T cells after COVID-19. Study as a whole: Two Hispanic individuals were among six male and four female convalescent patients.

Findings and limits, study-wide: Spike mono-reactive clones accounted for 304 of the 307 vaccine-specific clones found in convalescent patients.

Positive tests by PCR, dated March to December 2020, predated US Alpha, Beta and Delta variants. The clonotype originates from a human donor who had recovered from COVID-19. The chain has TRBV2 and TRBJ2-1, with TRBD2 matching 11 bases. The material was CD4+ T cells from blood, obtained after SARS-CoV-2 vaccination. CDR3 loop: CANSVREGLADNEQFF. The CDR3 DNA follows: TGTGCCAATTCAGTGAGAGAGGGACTAGCGGACAATGAGCAGTTCTTC.